This entry features one T cell receptor beta chain sequence. Many counts were recorded for this clone. No cognate antigen has been identified for it. The record has no base qualities; no much larger clone is one base away. This specimen comes from a study of metastatic and nonmetastatic thyroid tumors (TCRdb year 2020). Background for the entire study: The researchers compared repertoires between peripheral blood samples and tumor or nodule tissue samples from patients with malignant or benign thyroid disease.

Receptors were amplified or captured by PCR. Sequencing took place on an Illumina HiSeq 4000. High-throughput sequencing was used to profile the TCR beta-chain CDR3 region of every patient. From the authors' description of their analysis: CDR3 differences across clinicopathological groups were used to build a classifier for discriminating distant-metastatic papillary thyroid cancer patients. The Shannon index was used to assess repertoire diversity, and the Morisita-Horn index was used to assess tumor-blood repertoire similarity. Using fastp trimming at Q25 and MiXCR clonotype assembly, TCRdb reanalyzed the public sequencing data and kept in-frame beta chains. The V and J calls and clone size come from TCRdb's table, not from the authors' own analysis. This sample holds 30,000 to 35,000 clones; roughly 22% were observed only once. The top ten clonotypes cover 3% of the sample. No patient had received any treatment before thyroid surgery. Patient clinical samples collected from the early 2010s to the late 2010s were retrospectively analysed using T-cell receptor beta sequencing.

Counted from cysteine to phenylalanine, this CDR3 has 13 amino acids. Left in the record is the CDR3 DNA by itself, 39 bases read in frame from the first base. For CDR1 and CDR2, the germline V gene (reference sequence) lists LNHDA and SQIVND. V has 6 bases trimmed and J has 3 bases trimmed; junction bases matching no gene number 3. Study-wide findings and limitations: In both blood and tumor samples, TCR beta diversity was reported to be significantly higher in malignant tumors than in benign nodules.

The receptor was derived from a male donor with papillary thyroid cancer or a benign thyroid nodule (not recorded which). Some clones in this sample may be carry-over from other donors' samples. In this chain, TRBV19 is recombined with TRBJ2-7, and 9 bases in between align with TRBD2. Sequencing input: tumor tissue. The bases read TGTGCCAGTAGCCAGACTAGCGGCTACGAGCAGTACTTC. This is translated as CASSQTSGYEQYF.